The entry below describes one T cell receptor beta chain. The data derive from a study of OX40 agonist ivuxolimab in advanced cancers. Across the study: Ivuxolimab is an agonistic anti-OX40 (CD134) antibody, and patients were treated with it.

Blood samples were obtained at baseline, cycle 4 day 1, and cycle 7 day 1. This CDR3 spans 13 amino acids. Germline CDR1 KGHSH, CDR2 LQKENI. Trimming removed 1 base at V and 6 bases at J, with 9 bases between. The protocol was immunoSEQ multiplex PCR, while the TCRdb copy is restricted to in-frame clones and leaves out a portion. Of about 48,000 clones listed, 65% to 85% are singletons. V is TRBV18 and J is TRBJ1-2; D is ambiguous. The receptor's source is an adult with an advanced solid tumor such as melanoma, head and neck, liver or kidney cancer. The specimen comprised CD4+ or CD8+ T cells sorted from blood, sampled in a trial of the OX40 agonist ivuxolimab. The CDR3 here is CASSPRAGDGYTF. The CDR3 nucleotides read TGTGCCAGCTCACCACGGGCAGGCGATGGCTACACCTTC.